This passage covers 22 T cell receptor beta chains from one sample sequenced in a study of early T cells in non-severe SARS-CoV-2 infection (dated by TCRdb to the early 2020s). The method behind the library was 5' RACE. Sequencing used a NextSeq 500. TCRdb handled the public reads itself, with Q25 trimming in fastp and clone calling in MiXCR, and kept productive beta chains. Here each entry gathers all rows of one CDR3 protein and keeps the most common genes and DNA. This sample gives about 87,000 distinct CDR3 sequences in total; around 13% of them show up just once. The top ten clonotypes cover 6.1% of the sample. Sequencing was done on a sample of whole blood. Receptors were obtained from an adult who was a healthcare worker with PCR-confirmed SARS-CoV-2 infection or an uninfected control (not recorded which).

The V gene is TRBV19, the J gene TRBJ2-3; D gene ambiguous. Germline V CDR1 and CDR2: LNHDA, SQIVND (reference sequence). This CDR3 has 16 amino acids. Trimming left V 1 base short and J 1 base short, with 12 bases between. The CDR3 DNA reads TGTGCCAGTAGTATAGTATTTTTAGGCCGCACAGATACGCAGTATTTT. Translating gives CASSIVFLGRTDTQYF.

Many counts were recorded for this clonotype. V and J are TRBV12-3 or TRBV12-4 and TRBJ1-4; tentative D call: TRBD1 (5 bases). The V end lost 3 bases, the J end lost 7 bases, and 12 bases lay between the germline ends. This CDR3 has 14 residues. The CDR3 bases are TGTGCCAGCAGTTTGACAGTGGGAGGTGAAAAACTGTTTTTT. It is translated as CASSLTVGGEKLFF.

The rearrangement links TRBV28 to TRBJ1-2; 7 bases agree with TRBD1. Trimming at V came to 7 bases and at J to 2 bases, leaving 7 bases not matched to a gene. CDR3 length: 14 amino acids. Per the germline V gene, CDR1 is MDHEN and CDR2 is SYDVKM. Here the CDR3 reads CASTPTGINYGYTF. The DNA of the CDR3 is TGTGCCAGCACCCCGACAGGGATCAACTATGGCTACACCTTC.

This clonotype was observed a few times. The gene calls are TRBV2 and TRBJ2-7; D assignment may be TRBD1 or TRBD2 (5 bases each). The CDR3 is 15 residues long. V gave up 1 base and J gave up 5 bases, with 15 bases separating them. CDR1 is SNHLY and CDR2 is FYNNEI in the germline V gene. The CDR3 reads CASSEDEGLRNEQYF. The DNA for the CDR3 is TGTGCCAGCAGTGAAGATGAGGGGCTTCGGAACGAGCAGTACTTC.

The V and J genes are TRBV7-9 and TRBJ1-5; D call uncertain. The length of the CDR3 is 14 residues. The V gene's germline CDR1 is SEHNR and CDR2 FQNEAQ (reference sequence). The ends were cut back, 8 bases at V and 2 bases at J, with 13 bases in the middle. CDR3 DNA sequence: TGTGCCAGCTCCTCGAGGTCTGGCAATCAGCCCCAGCATTTT. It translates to CASSSRSGNQPQHF.

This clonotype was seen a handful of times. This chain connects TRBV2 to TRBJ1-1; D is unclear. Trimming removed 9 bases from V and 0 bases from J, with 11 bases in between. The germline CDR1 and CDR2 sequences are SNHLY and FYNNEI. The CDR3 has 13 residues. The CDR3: CARARYMNTEAFF. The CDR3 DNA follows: TGTGCCAGAGCACGTTATATGAACACTGAAGCTTTCTTT.

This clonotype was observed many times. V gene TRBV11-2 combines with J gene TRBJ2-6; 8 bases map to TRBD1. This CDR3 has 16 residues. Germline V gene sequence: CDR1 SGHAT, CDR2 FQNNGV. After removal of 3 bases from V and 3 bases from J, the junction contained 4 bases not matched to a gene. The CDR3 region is CASSFTRGLGANVLTF. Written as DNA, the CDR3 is TGTGCCAGCAGCTTCACCAGGGGGCTTGGGGCCAACGTCCTGACTTTC.

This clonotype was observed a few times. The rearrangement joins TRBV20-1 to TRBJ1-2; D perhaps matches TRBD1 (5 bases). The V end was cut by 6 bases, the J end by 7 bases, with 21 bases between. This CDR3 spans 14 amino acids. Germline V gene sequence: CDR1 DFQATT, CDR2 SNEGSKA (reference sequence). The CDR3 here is CSARNTRESFGYTF. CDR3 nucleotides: TGCAGTGCCAGGAACACCAGGGAATCGTTTGGCTACACCTTC.

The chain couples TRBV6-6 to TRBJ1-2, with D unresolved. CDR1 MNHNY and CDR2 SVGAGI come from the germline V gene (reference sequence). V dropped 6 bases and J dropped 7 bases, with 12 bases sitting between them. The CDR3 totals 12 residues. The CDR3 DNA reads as TGTGCCAGCAGACCCCTATACAGTGGCTACACCTTC. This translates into CASRPLYSGYTF.

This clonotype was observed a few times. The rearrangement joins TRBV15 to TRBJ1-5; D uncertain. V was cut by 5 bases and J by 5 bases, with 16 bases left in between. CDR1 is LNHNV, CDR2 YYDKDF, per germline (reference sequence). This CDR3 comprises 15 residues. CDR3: CATSPPGMRDQPQHF. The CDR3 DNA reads TGTGCCACCAGCCCACCCGGGATGAGGGATCAGCCCCAGCATTTT.

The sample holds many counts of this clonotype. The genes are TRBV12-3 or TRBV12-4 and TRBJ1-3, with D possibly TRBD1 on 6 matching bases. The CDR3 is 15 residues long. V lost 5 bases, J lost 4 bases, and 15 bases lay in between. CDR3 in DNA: TGTGCCAGCAGTCGACAGGCCCGGGGGGGAAACACCATATATTTT. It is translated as CASSRQARGGNTIYF.

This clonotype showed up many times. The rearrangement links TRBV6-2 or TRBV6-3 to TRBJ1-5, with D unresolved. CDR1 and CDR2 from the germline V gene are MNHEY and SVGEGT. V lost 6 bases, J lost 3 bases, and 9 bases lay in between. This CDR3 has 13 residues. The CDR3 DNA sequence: TGTGCCAGCAGCCTTGACCTCAATCAGCCCCAGCATTTT. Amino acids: CASSLDLNQPQHF.

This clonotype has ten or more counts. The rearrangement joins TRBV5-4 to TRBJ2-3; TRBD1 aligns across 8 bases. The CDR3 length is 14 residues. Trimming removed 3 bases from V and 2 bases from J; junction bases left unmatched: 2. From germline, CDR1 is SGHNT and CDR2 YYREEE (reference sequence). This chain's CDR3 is CASSSTGDTDTQYF. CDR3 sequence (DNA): TGTGCCAGCAGCTCGACAGGGGACACAGATACGCAGTATTTT.

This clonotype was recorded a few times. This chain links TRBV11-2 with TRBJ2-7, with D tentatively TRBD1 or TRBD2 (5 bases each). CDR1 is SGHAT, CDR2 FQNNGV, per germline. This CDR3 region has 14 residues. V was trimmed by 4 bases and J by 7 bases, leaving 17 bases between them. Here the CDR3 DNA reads TGTGCCAGCAGCTCCCGACAGTTTCGGAGGGAGCAGTACTTC. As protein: CASSSRQFRREQYF.

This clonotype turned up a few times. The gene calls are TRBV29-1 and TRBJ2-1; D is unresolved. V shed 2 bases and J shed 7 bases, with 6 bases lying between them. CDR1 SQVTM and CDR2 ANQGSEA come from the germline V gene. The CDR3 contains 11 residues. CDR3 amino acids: CSVEKGNEQFF. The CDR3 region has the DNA TGCAGCGTTGAAAAGGGTAATGAGCAGTTCTTC.

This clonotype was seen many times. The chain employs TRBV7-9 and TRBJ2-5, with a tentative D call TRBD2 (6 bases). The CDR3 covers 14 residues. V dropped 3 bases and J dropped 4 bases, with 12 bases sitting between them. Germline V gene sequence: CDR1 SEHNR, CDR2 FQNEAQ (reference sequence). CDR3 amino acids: CASSLGRRPETQYF. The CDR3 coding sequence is TGTGCCAGCAGCTTGGGGAGGAGGCCAGAGACCCAGTACTTC.

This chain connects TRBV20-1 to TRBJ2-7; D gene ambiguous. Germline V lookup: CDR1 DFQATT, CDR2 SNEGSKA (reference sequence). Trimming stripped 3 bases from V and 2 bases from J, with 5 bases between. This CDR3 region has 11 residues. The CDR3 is CSARNAYEQYF. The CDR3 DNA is TGCAGTGCTAGGAACGCCTACGAGCAGTACTTC.

The CDR3 DNA is TGTGCCAGCAGTTACTCGAGTGTGAACACCGGGGAGCTGTTTTTT. It encodes CASSYSSVNTGELFF. The chain employs TRBV6-2 or TRBV6-3 and TRBJ2-2, with D unresolved. Germline CDR1 and CDR2: MNHEY and SVGEGT. The CDR3 has 15 amino acids. The ends were cut back, 0 bases at V and 1 base at J, with 6 bases in the middle.

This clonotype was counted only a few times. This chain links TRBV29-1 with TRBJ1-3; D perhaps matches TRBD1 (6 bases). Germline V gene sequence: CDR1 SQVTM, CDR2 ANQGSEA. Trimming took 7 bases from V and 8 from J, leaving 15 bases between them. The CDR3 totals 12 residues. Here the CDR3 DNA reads TGCAGCGCCGGGAGGGGGGCTGACACCATATATTTT. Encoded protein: CSAGRGADTIYF. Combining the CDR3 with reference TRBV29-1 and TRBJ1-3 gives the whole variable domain SAVISQKPSRDICQRGTSLTIQCQVDSQVTMMFWYRQQPGQSLTLIATANQGSEATYESGFVIDKFPISRPNLTFSTLTVSNMSPEDSSIYLCSAGRGADTIYFGEGSWLTVV.

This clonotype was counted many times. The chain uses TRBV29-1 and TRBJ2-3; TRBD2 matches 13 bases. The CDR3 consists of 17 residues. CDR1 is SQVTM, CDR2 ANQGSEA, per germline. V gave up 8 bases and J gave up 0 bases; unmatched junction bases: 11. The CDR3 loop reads CSLTSGGASLSTDTQYF. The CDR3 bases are TGCAGCCTTACTAGCGGGGGGGCTTCCCTTAGCACAGATACGCAGTATTTT.

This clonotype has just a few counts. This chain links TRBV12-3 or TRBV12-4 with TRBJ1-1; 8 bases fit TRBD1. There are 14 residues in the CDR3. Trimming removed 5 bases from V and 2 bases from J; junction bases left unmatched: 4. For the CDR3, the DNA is TGTGCCAGCAGTCCGGGACAGGAAAACACTGAAGCTTTCTTT. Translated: CASSPGQENTEAFF.

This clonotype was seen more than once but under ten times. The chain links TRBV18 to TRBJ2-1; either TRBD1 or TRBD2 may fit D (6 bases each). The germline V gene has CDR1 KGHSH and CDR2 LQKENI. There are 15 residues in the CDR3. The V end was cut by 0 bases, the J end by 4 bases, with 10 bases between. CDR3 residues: CASSPPGGFYNEQFF. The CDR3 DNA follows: TGTGCCAGCTCACCACCAGGGGGGTTTTACAATGAGCAGTTCTTC. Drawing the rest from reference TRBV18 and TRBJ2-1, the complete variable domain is NAGVMQNPRHLVRRRGQEARLRCSPMKGHSHVYWYRQLPEEGLKFMVYLQKENIIDESGMPKERFSAEFPKEGPSILRIQQVVRGDSAAYFCASSPPGGFYNEQFFGPGTRLTVL.